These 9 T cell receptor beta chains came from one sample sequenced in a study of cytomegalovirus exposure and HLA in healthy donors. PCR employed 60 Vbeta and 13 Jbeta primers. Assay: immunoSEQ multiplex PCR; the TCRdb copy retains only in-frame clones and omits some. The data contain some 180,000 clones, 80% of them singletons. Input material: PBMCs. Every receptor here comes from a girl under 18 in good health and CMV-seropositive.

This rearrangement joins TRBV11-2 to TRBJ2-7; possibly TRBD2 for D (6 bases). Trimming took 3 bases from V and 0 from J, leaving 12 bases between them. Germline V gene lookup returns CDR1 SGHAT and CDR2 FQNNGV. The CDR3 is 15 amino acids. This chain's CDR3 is CASSFSSALSYEQYF. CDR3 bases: TGTGCCAGCAGCTTTTCTAGCGCCCTCTCCTACGAGCAGTACTTC. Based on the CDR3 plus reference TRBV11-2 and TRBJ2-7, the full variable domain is EAGVAQSPRYKIIEKRQSVAFWCNPISGHATLYWYQQILGQGPKLLIQFQNNGVVDDSQLPKDRFSAERLKGVDSTLKIQPAKLEDSAVYLCASSFSSALSYEQYFGPGTRLTVT.

The chain's CDR3 is CASRPSLGGLMAFF. In nucleotides, the CDR3 is TGTGCCAGCAGACCTTCTTTGGGGGGACTAATGGCTTTCTTT. This chain uses TRBV14 with TRBJ1-1, with a weak D call TRBD1 (5 bases). The CDR3 is 14 amino acids. The germline V gene encodes CDR1 SGHDN and CDR2 FVKESK. V was pared by 6 bases and J by 11 bases, with 22 bases between.

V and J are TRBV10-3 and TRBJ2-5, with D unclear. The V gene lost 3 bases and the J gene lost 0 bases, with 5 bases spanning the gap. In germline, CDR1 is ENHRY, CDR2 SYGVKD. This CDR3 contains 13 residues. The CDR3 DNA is TGTGCCATCAGTGACAGGTACCAAGAGACCCAGTACTTC. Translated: CAISDRYQETQYF.

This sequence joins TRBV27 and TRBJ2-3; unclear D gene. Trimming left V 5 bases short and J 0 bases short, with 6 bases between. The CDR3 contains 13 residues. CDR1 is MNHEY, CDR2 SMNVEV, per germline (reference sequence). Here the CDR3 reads CASSQSSTDTQYF. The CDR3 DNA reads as TGTGCCAGCAGTCAGTCTAGCACAGATACGCAGTATTTT.

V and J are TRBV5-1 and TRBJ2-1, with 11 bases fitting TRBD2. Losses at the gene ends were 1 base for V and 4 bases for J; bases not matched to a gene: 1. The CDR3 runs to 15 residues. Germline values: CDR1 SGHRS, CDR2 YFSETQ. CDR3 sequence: CASSLTSGGYNEQFF. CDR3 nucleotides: TGCGCCAGCAGCTTGACTAGCGGGGGATACAATGAGCAGTTCTTC.

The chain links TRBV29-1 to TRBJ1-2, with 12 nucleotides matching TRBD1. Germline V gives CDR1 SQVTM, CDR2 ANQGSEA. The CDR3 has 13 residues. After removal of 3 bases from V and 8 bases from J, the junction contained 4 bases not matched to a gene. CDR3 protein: CSVEGQGARGYTF. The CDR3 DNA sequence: TGCAGCGTTGAGGGACAGGGGGCGCGAGGCTACACCTTC.

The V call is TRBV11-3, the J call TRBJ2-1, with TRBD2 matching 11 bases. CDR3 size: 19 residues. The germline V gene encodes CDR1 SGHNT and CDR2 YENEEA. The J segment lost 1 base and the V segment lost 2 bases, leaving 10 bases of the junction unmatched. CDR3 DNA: TGTGCCAGCAGCTTATTTAGCGGGAGGGCCCACGGGTCCTACAATGAGCAGTTCTTC. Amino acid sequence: CASSLFSGRAHGSYNEQFF.

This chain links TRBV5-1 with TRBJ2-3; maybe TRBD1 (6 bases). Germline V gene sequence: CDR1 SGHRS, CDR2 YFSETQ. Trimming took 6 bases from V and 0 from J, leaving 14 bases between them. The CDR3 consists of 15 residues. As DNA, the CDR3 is TGCGCCAGCACTCCAGGGGCAGCTAGCACAGATACGCAGTATTTT. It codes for CASTPGAASTDTQYF.

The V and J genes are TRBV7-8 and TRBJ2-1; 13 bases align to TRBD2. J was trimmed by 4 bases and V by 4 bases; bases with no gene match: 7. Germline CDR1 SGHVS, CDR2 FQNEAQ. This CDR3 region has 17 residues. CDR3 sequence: CASSWGLAGRGYNEQFF. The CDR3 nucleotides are TGTGCCAGCAGCTGGGGACTAGCGGGAAGGGGTTACAATGAGCAGTTCTTC. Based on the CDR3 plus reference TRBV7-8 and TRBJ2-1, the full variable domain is GAGVSQSPRYKVAKRGQDVALRCDPISGHVSLFWYQQALGQGPEFLTYFQNEAQLDKSGLPSDRFFAERPEGSVSTLKIQRTQQEDSAVYLCASSWGLAGRGYNEQFFGPGTRLTVL.